The next 3 T cell receptor beta chains were all read from a single sample in a study of cytomegalovirus exposure and HLA in healthy donors. PCR primers comprised 60 Vbeta and 13 Jbeta primers. Sequenced by immunoSEQ multiplex PCR; TCRdb stores in-frame clones only, minus some. In the table there are around 250,000 clones, around 81% of which are singletons. The specimen was PBMCs. These receptors came from a woman aged 60 to 75 in good health and CMV-seropositive.

The chain joins TRBV5-1 to TRBJ2-3; D may be TRBD1 (6 bases). Trimming removed 1 base from V and 5 bases from J, with 11 bases in between. The germline gives CDR1 SGHRS, CDR2 YFSETQ. The CDR3 covers 14 residues. The CDR3 reads CASSLSTGRDTQYF. In DNA, the CDR3 is TGCGCCAGCAGCTTGTCTACAGGGAGAGATACGCAGTATTTT.

The genes are TRBV9 and TRBJ1-4, with TRBD1 matching 7 bases. The V segment lost 4 bases and the J segment 8 bases; nucleotides outside the gene matches: 14. Germline values: CDR1 SGDLS, CDR2 YYNGEE. This CDR3 contains 16 residues. This CDR3 reads CASSTSEGAFWEKLFF. The CDR3 region has the DNA TGTGCCAGCAGCACCAGCGAGGGGGCCTTTTGGGAAAAACTGTTTTTT.

The rearrangement joins TRBV6-1 to TRBJ2-1; 9 bases line up with TRBD1. CDR3 length: 13 residues. Trimming removed 8 bases from V and 7 bases from J; junction bases left unmatched: 6. The germline V gene has CDR1 MNHNS and CDR2 SASEGT. The CDR3 DNA is TGTGCCAGCGGATGGGACAGGGCGAATGAGCAGTTCTTC. Its protein is CASGWDRANEQFF.